This TCR beta chain is from a study of blood T cells in healthy people across ages. Looking at the study overall: Using template switching, researchers captured about one barcoded beta molecule for each two T cells.

The CDR3 has 14 residues. CDR1 SGHDN and CDR2 FVKESK come from the germline V gene. The ends were cut back, 1 base at V and 6 bases at J, with 11 bases in the middle. Alongside a J-beta primer mix, a sample-barcoded 5' primer served in a second PCR lasting about 7 to 11 cycles. Tagging of each cDNA molecule was performed by a template-switch adaptor with 12 random nucleotides. One entry per CDR3 protein, called by TCRdb with MiXCR from the 5' RACE reads. The sample consists of roughly 1.4 million distinct CDR3 sequences, approximately 59% of them appearing once. The receptor comes from a man aged 18 to 35 in good health. The chain has TRBV14 and TRBJ2-3; D not certain. Sequencing input: blood. CDR3 DNA sequence: TGTGCCAGCAGCCAAGCCGCCAGGTTGGATACGCAGTATTTT. Translation gives CASSQAARLDTQYF.